A single T cell receptor beta chain is shown here with its context. Its antigen has not been determined. Base qualities were left out, and no much larger clone turns up one base away. Donors were healthy HIV-negative adults with no recently reported acute infections or vaccinations. Every donor was a Caucasian adult residing in Nashville, Tennessee, USA. For unsorted samples, some 90 million PBMCs were counted, and genomic DNA was extracted using the QIAamp DNA Blood Mini kit. Blood was collected by leukapheresis, and PBMCs were isolated by Ficoll-Histopaque density gradient centrifugation and then cryopreserved in liquid nitrogen vapor phase. The V end loses 5 bases and the J end loses 6 bases, and a stretch of 12 bases separates them. Spanning cysteine to phenylalanine, the CDR3 consists of 13 amino acids. The kept DNA is CDR3 alone, 39 bases in frame from the first base. From the germline V gene, CDR1 is SGHNT and CDR2 is YENEEA.

The sample is drawn from a study of shared clonotypes between healthy human individuals (dated by TCRdb to 2019 to 2021). Background for the entire study: The cohort comprised two women and a few men aged 18 to 49 years. To estimate repertoire size and how much clonotype sharing occurs between individuals, the study deeply sequenced the blood TCR repertoires of about five healthy adults. Each donor's leukapheresis produced roughly between roughly 0.85 and 10 billion PBMCs. Libraries were prepared and TCR repertoires were sequenced by different laboratories using diverse techniques, in order to increase sequencing depth and limit assay-specific biases.

Using the deep immunoSEQ assay, multiplex PCR amplified TCR CDR3 regions from genomic DNA. Genomic DNA extracted from each cell subset was distributed evenly over all wells of several immunoSEQ 96-well plates, and each plate served as one replicate. For unsorted PBMC, 250 to 350 ng genomic DNA, equal to tens of thousands of T cell genomes, was loaded into each replicate PCR. Unsorted PBMC genomic DNA was sequenced across ten immunoSEQ deep assay plates. Purified libraries were measured with a Qubit 3.0 fluorometer, size-checked on a Bioanalyzer 2100, and measured again with the KAPA Library Quantification kit. A separate single-read 150-cycle Illumina NextSeq 550 flow cell was used to sequence each immunoSEQ 96-well plate. The authors processed their data as follows. The immunoSEQ output contained only junctional sequences without quality scores, so filtering could not match that applied to full-length reads. Sequences were annotated with PyIR, a Python wrapper for IgBLAST v1.9, and V/J genes and CDR3 were assigned using IMGT germline references. Reads were filtered out if the reads had weak V/J assignments (E-value above 1e-6), no CDR3, stop codons, out-of-frame junctions, or ambiguous translated residues. V3J clonotypes were defined by identical inferred V gene, J gene, and CDR3 amino acid sequence. Percentage overlap between repertoires was calculated by dividing the number of shared unique clonotypes by the size of the smaller repertoire. Richness of each repertoire was evaluated using RTK rarefaction, the Chao1 estimator, and Recon v2.1 estimates of unobserved clonotypes. This immuneACCESS table, as held by TCRdb, lists in-frame sequences with V and J called but not all clones. Of the missing ones, under half trace to an unresolved V gene in checked studies; the others have no known cause. The V and J calls and clone size were taken over from that table, and D and trimming were inferred from the DNA. For this sample the table gives about 480,000 clones, of which roughly 79% were detected only once. The leading ten clones occupy 9.5% to 15% of the sample.

What the authors observed across the whole study: Sampling was limited to blood, and TCR repertoires in tissue likely differ from TCR repertoires in blood. Because the study included only a small number of donors, the genetic and exposure-history diversity represented was limited. Pairwise subsampling indicated that sequencing depth was expected to affect the degree of clonotype sharing among donors.

The V and J segments used are TRBV11-3 and TRBJ2-3; there is no confident call for the D gene. The TCR comes from a woman in her thirties or forties in good health. Some clones in this sample may be carry-over from other donors' samples. The source material was PBMCs. The CDR3 region: CASSLRGRDTQYF. Read as DNA, the sequence is TGTGCCAGCAGCCTCCGAGGACGGGATACGCAGTATTTT.